The 28 T cell receptor beta chains given below trace back to one sample, sequenced in a study of T cell repertoires in cytomegalovirus infection. No antigen is known for these receptors. Each CDR3 protein is one row after TCRdb ran MiXCR on the reads. The table lists about 920,000 distinct CDR3 sequences, about a third of them singletons. This sample comprised cultured CD8+ T cells from PBMCs, obtained from culture after CMV antigen stimulation. The receptors were sampled from a human donor in good health (CMV status not recorded). Some clones in this sample may be carry-over from other donors' samples.

The chain links TRBV7-3 to TRBJ2-7; D is unresolved. V was trimmed by 2 bases and J by 2 bases, leaving 10 bases between them. The germline gives CDR1 SGHTA, CDR2 FQGTGA. This CDR3 is 14 amino acids long. This chain's CDR3 is CASSLPSLAYEQYV. CDR3 in DNA: TGTGCCAGCAGCTTACCCAGCCTAGCCTACGAGCAGTACGTC.

Note on this clonotype: Given a much more abundant clone one base away, this may be a read error. This chain links TRBV20-1 with TRBJ1-2, with 9 bases lining up with TRBD1. Germline V lookup: CDR1 DFQATT, CDR2 SNEGSKA (reference sequence). The CDR3 length is 13 residues. The J segment lost 3 bases and the V segment lost 3 bases, leaving 2 bases of the junction unmatched. The CDR3 here is CSARDRGYYGYTF. In DNA, the CDR3 is TGCAGTGCTAGGGACAGGGGATACTATGGCTACACCTTC.

Comments on this clonotype: A much larger clonotype is one base distant, so this may be a read error. The chain links TRBV7-6 to TRBJ1-5; no firm D call. The germline V and J ends were trimmed by 5 bases and 5 bases, with 13 bases remaining between them. Germline assignment: CDR1 SGHVS and CDR2 FNYEAQ. The CDR3 consists of 14 residues. This CDR3 reads CASSRGEHDQPQHF. In DNA, the CDR3 is TGTGCCAGCAGCCGTGGGGAACACGATCAGCCCCAGCATTTT. The entire variable domain, with the rest obtained from reference TRBV7-6 and TRBJ1-5, is as follows: GAGVSQSPRYKVTKRGQDVALRCDPISGHVSLYWYRQALGQGPEFLTYFNYEAQQDKSGLPNDRFSAERPEGSISTLTIQRTEQRDSAMYRCASSRGEHDQPQHFGDGTRLSIL.

This rearrangement joins TRBV7-6 to TRBJ1-5, with 8 nucleotides matching TRBD1. Germline V CDR1 and CDR2: SGHVS, FNYEAQ. The CDR3 extends over 15 amino acids. V gave up 6 bases and J gave up 7 bases; unmatched junction bases: 11. In nucleotides, the CDR3 is TGTGCCAGCAGGCAGACAGGGGATGTTGGACAGCCCCAGCATTTT. Its protein product is CASRQTGDVGQPQHF.

In this sample, this clonotype turned up a few times. The V and J genes are TRBV6-2 or TRBV6-3 and TRBJ2-1; 10 nucleotides agree with TRBD1. This CDR3 spans 14 amino acids. CDR1 is MNHEY, CDR2 SVGEGT, per germline. V lost 6 bases to trimming and J lost 10 bases; unmatched junction nucleotides: 9. The CDR3 DNA reads TGTGCCAGCAGGCGGACAGGGGGGGCCCGGGAGCAGTTCTTC. Protein sequence: CASRRTGGAREQFF.

This clonotype appeared many times. CDR3 sequence: CASSPGGDQPQHF. The CDR3 nucleotides are TGTGCCAGCTCACCAGGGGGGGATCAGCCCCAGCATTTT. The chain combines TRBV18 with TRBJ1-5; the D gene is possibly TRBD1 (5 bases). The V gene lost 2 bases and the J gene lost 5 bases, with 7 bases spanning the gap. Germline loops: CDR1 KGHSH, CDR2 LQKENI. The CDR3 contains 13 residues.

In DNA, the CDR3 is TGTGCCAGTAGGCCATCCGACAGGTACACTGAAGCTTTCTTT. It is translated as CASRPSDRYTEAFF. This sequence joins TRBV19 and TRBJ1-1, with D tentatively TRBD1 (6 bases). Germline loops: CDR1 LNHDA, CDR2 SQIVND (reference sequence). The CDR3 has 14 residues. The germline V and J ends were trimmed by 6 bases and 3 bases, with 14 bases remaining between them.

V usage is TRBV28 and J usage is TRBJ1-1, with D possibly TRBD1 on 6 matching bases. Trimming took off 5 bases at V and 4 bases at J, with 17 bases between the two ends. There are 15 residues in the CDR3. The V gene's germline CDR1 is MDHEN and CDR2 SYDVKM. The CDR3 spells CASSTLNTGTTEAFF. CDR3 bases: TGTGCCAGCAGTACCTTAAACACAGGGACCACTGAAGCTTTCTTT.

This clonotype was found a few times. This chain links TRBV9 with TRBJ2-1; 10 bases agree with TRBD2. CDR1 and CDR2 from the germline V gene are SGDLS and YYNGEE. CDR3 length: 15 residues. Unmatched junction bases numbered 5, after V lost 1 base and J lost 7 bases. CDR3 nucleotides: TGTGCCAGCAGCGTATCTAGCGGGGGTAAGAATGAGCAGTTCTTC. It translates to CASSVSSGGKNEQFF.

This clonotype was seen ten or more times. V and J are TRBV7-2 and TRBJ2-3, with D perhaps matching TRBD2 (5 bases). Deletions cut 6 bases from V and 5 bases from J, with 12 bases between. Germline V CDR1 and CDR2: SGHTA, FQGNSA. The CDR3 covers 13 residues. This CDR3 reads CASSSGGLDTQYF. Here the CDR3 DNA reads TGTGCCAGCAGTTCTGGAGGACTAGATACGCAGTATTTT.

This clonotype was recorded a few times. This chain joins TRBV7-3 and TRBJ1-2; tentative D call: TRBD1 (5 bases). The CDR3 is 13 residues long. V was trimmed by 3 bases and J by 6 bases, leaving 11 bases between them. Germline values: CDR1 SGHTA, CDR2 FQGTGA. The CDR3 nucleotides read TGTGCCAGCAGCTTCTCAGGGTATGATGGCTACACCTTC. This codes for CASSFSGYDGYTF.

This chain joins TRBV10-3 and TRBJ1-2, with a possible D match to TRBD1 (5 bases). This CDR3 comprises 15 residues. V lost 11 bases to trimming and J lost 4 bases, with 23 bases between them. The germline gives CDR1 ENHRY, CDR2 SYGVKD. Here the CDR3 reads CASGEDGWRIYGYTF. CDR3 sequence (DNA): TGTGCCTCGGGGGAGGACGGATGGAGGATCTATGGCTACACCTTC.

V gene TRBV6-2 or TRBV6-3 combines with J gene TRBJ2-1; the match to TRBD2 covers 9 bases. Germline CDR1 reads MNHEY; CDR2 reads SVGEGT. The CDR3 length is 17 residues. Losses at the gene ends were 2 bases for V and 3 bases for J; bases not matched to a gene: 8. DNA of the CDR3: TGTGCCAGCAGTTACCCGGGGCTAGCGGGACACTACAATGAGCAGTTCTTC. Its protein product is CASSYPGLAGHYNEQFF.

The rearrangement uses TRBV6-1 and TRBJ1-4; D remains ambiguous. This CDR3 has 14 amino acids. Trimming removed 6 bases at V and 8 bases at J, with 16 bases between. CDR1 and CDR2 from the germline V gene are MNHNS and SASEGT. CDR3 nucleotide sequence: TGTGCCAGCAGGCGGGAGAGTTTTAGGGAAAAACTGTTTTTT. As protein: CASRRESFREKLFF.

A few counts support this clonotype. The chain has TRBV7-6 and TRBJ2-1; 9 bases agree with TRBD1. The length of the CDR3 is 15 residues. The V segment lost 5 bases and the J segment 7 bases; nucleotides outside the gene matches: 9. Germline assignment: CDR1 SGHVS and CDR2 FNYEAQ. Written as DNA, the CDR3 is TGTGCCAGCAGCCCCCGGGACAGGGCGGGAAATGAGCAGTTCTTC. This translates into CASSPRDRAGNEQFF.

Concerning this clonotype itself: A much more abundant neighbour one base away suggests this may be a read error. This chain uses TRBV12-3 or TRBV12-4 with TRBJ2-2; D is possibly TRBD1 or TRBD2 (5 bases each). V gave up 7 bases and J gave up 7 bases, with 16 bases separating them. The CDR3 covers 14 residues. The DNA for the CDR3 is TGTGCCAGCACCTCCCGAGGGGAAGGCGGGGAGCTGTTTTTT. Translation gives CASTSRGEGGELFF.

The V and J genes are TRBV27 and TRBJ2-7, with D unclear. Trimming took 4 bases from V and 1 from J, leaving 11 bases between them. Germline V CDR1 and CDR2: MNHEY, SMNVEV (reference sequence). The CDR3 runs 14 residues. This CDR3 reads CASSSTAGSYEQYF. The CDR3, as DNA: TGTGCCAGCAGTTCAACCGCAGGTTCCTACGAGCAGTACTTC.

The rearrangement links TRBV7-6 to TRBJ1-1, with a possible D match to TRBD1 (5 bases). This CDR3 is built from 16 residues. Trimming pared 3 bases from V and 4 bases from J, leaving 18 bases between. The germline gives CDR1 SGHVS, CDR2 FNYEAQ. CDR3 sequence: CASSFLGTEEITEAFF. For the CDR3, the DNA is TGTGCCAGCAGCTTTCTCGGGACTGAGGAAATCACTGAAGCTTTCTTT.

This chain joins TRBV27 and TRBJ2-7; 7 nucleotides match TRBD2. Germline V gene sequence: CDR1 MNHEY, CDR2 SMNVEV (reference sequence). The CDR3 loop spans 16 amino acids. V dropped 4 bases and J dropped 0; count of bases not matched to a gene: 9. CDR3 region: CASSYGPASGSYEQYF. The DNA of the CDR3 is TGTGCCAGCAGTTATGGGCCGGCTAGCGGCTCCTACGAGCAGTACTTC.

There are a few counts of this clonotype. The rearrangement joins TRBV15 to TRBJ2-3, with D possibly being TRBD1 or TRBD2 (5 bases each). Germline CDR1 reads LNHNV; CDR2 reads YYDKDF (reference sequence). This CDR3 has 18 residues. Between the trimmed V and J ends, which lost 3 bases and 0 bases, there was a span of 19 bases. The CDR3: CATSSPVARGASTDTQYF. The CDR3 DNA is TGTGCCACCAGCAGTCCGGTGGCGAGGGGCGCTAGCACAGATACGCAGTATTTT.

As for this clonotype: One junction end disagrees with the germline gene, perhaps due to a read error. The chain uses TRBV19 and TRBJ1-4, with a tentative D call TRBD1 (5 bases). This CDR3 is built from 14 residues. Germline-derived CDR1 and CDR2 are LNHDA and SQIVND (reference sequence). CDR3 nucleotides: TGTGCCAGTAGTTTCGGCCACCGGGGGGAAAAATTGTTTTTT. This codes for CASSFGHRGEKLFF.

The CDR3 region is CSASSRDMSSYEQYF. The DNA of the CDR3 is TGCAGTGCTTCGTCCCGGGACATGAGCTCCTACGAGCAGTACTTC. The V gene is TRBV20-1, the J gene TRBJ2-7; D is possibly TRBD1 (6 bases). The V and J ends lost 5 bases and 0 bases respectively, with 17 bases between them. The CDR3 loop spans 15 amino acids. Germline V gives CDR1 DFQATT, CDR2 SNEGSKA (reference sequence).

This clonotype appeared a single time. This chain connects TRBV10-1 to TRBJ2-7; a weak D match, TRBD1 (6 bases). The germline CDR1 and CDR2 sequences are WNHNN and SYGVQD (reference sequence). The CDR3 contains 12 residues. Trimming left V 2 bases short and J 6 bases short, with 8 bases between. CDR3: CASSEIQGEQYF. The CDR3 DNA follows: TGCGCCAGCAGTGAGATACAGGGCGAGCAGTACTTC.

This chain connects TRBV2 to TRBJ2-7; D might be TRBD2 (5 bases). Germline values: CDR1 SNHLY, CDR2 FYNNEI. V was trimmed by 3 bases and J by 6 bases, leaving 6 bases between them. The CDR3 has 11 amino acids. CDR3 sequence (DNA): TGTGCCAGCAGTGAGGGAGTCGAGCAGTACGTC. Its translation is CASSEGVEQYV.

This sequence joins TRBV6-6 and TRBJ2-7; possible D gene TRBD1, 7 bases. Per the germline V gene, CDR1 is MNHNY and CDR2 is SVGAGI (reference sequence). The V gene lost 2 bases and the J gene lost 4 bases, with 21 bases spanning the gap. CDR3 length equals 17 residues. The CDR3 sequence: CASSYDTWRGLGYEQYF. The CDR3 bases are TGTGCCAGCAGTTACGATACTTGGAGGGGGCTGGGGTACGAGCAGTACTTC.

This clonotype was picked up a small number of times. V gene TRBV27 combines with J gene TRBJ1-4, with a weak D call TRBD1 (5 bases). Germline V gives CDR1 MNHEY, CDR2 SMNVEV (reference sequence). The CDR3 covers 14 residues. Trimming shortened V by 3 bases and J by 2 bases, and 7 bases separated the two germline ends. This CDR3 reads CASSFRQTNEKLFF. For the CDR3, the DNA is TGTGCCAGCAGTTTTAGACAGACTAATGAAAAACTGTTTTTT. Complete variable domain (other parts from reference TRBV27 and TRBJ1-4): EAQVTQNPRYLITVTGKKLTVTCSQNMNHEYMSWYRQDPGLGLRQIYYSMNVEVTDKGDVPEGYKVSRKEKRNFPLILESPSPNQTSLYFCASSFRQTNEKLFFGSGTQLSVL.

This clonotype turned up a few times. This sequence joins TRBV7-2 and TRBJ1-4, with 11 bases that match TRBD1. Trimming at V came to 4 bases and at J to 7 bases, leaving 8 bases not matched to a gene. The CDR3 has 16 amino acids. Germline V CDR1 and CDR2: SGHTA, FQGNSA. The CDR3 nucleotides read TGTGCCAGCAGCTGGGGACAGGGGGGGGAGAGTGAAAAACTGTTTTTT. Translating gives CASSWGQGGESEKLFF. Supplemented by reference TRBV7-2 and TRBJ1-4, the full variable domain reads GAGVSQSPSNKVTEKGKDVELRCDPISGHTALYWYRQSLGQGLEFLIYFQGNSAPDKSGLPSDRFSAERTGGSVSTLTIQRTQQEDSAVYLCASSWGQGGESEKLFFGSGTQLSVL.

The table lists this clonotype with a few counts. The gene calls are TRBV4-2 and TRBJ2-2; D not certain. Trimming shortened V by 4 bases and J by 5 bases, and 17 bases separated the two germline ends. The germline CDR1 and CDR2 sequences are LGHNA and YNFKEQ. CDR3 length: 16 residues. The CDR3 region has the DNA TGTGCCAGCAGCCCACGTCTCTCCCTGGGGACCGGGGAGCTGTTTTTT. The encoded protein is CASSPRLSLGTGELFF.